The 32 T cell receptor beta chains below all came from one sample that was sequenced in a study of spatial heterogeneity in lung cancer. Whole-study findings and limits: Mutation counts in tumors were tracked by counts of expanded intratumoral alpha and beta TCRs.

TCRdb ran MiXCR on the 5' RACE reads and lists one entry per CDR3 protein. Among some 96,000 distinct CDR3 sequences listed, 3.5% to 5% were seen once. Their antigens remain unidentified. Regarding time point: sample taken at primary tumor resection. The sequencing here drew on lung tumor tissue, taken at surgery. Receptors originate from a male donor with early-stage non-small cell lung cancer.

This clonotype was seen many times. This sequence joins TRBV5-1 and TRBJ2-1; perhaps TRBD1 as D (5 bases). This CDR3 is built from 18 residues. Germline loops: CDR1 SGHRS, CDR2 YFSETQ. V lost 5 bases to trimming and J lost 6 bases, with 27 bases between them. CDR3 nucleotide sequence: TGCGCCAGCAGGACTGTACCCCTAGACAGCGTTCCCGCCAATGAGCAGTTCTTC. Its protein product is CASRTVPLDSVPANEQFF. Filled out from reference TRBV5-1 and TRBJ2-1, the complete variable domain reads KAGVTQTPRYLIKTRGQQVTLSCSPISGHRSVSWYQQTPGQGLQFLFEYFSETQRNKGNFPGRFSGRQFSNSRSEMNVSTLELGDSALYLCASRTVPLDSVPANEQFFGPGTRLTVL.

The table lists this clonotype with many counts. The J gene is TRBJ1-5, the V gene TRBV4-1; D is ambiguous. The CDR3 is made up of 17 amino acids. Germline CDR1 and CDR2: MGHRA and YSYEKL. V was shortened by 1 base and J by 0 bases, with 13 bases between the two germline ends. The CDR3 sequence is CASSQGRQGYSNQPQHF. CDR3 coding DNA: TGCGCCAGCAGCCAAGGTCGTCAAGGATATAGCAATCAGCCCCAGCATTTT.

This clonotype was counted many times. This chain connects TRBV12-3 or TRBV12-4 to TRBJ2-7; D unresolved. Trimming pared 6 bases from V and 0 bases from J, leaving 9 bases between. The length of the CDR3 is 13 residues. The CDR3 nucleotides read TGTGCCAGCAGCCTGACCGACTCCTACGAGCAGTACTTC. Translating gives CASSLTDSYEQYF.

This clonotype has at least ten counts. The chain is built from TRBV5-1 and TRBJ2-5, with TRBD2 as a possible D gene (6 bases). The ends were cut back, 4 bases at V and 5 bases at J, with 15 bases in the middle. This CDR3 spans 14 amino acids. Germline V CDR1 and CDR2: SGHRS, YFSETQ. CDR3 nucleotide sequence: TGCGCCAGCAGCCCGACTGGAGGGCGCGAGACCCAGTACTTC. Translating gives CASSPTGGRETQYF.

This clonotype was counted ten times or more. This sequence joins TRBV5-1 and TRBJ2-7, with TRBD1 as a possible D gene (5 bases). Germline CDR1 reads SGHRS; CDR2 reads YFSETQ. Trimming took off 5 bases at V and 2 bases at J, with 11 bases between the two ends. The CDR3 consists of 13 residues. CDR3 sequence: CASRRTPTYEQYF. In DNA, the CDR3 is TGCGCCAGCAGACGGACACCCACCTACGAGCAGTACTTC. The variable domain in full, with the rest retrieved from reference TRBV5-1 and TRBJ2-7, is KAGVTQTPRYLIKTRGQQVTLSCSPISGHRSVSWYQQTPGQGLQFLFEYFSETQRNKGNFPGRFSGRQFSNSRSEMNVSTLELGDSALYLCASRRTPTYEQYFGPGTRLTVT.

CDR3 residues: CATLTQAYGYTF. For the CDR3, the DNA is TGTGCCACCCTGACACAGGCCTATGGCTACACCTTC. The rearrangement links TRBV27 to TRBJ1-2; the D gene is possibly TRBD1 (5 bases). The CDR3 spans 12 residues. V dropped 10 bases and J dropped 4 bases, with 13 bases sitting between them. CDR1 and CDR2 (germline): MNHEY, SMNVEV (reference sequence).

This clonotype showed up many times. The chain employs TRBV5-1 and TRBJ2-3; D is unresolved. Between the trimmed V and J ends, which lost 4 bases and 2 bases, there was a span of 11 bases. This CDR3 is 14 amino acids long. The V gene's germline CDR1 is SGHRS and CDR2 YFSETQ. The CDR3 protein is CASSPPPDTDTQYF. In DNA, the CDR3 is TGCGCCAGCAGCCCCCCCCCCGACACAGATACGCAGTATTTT.

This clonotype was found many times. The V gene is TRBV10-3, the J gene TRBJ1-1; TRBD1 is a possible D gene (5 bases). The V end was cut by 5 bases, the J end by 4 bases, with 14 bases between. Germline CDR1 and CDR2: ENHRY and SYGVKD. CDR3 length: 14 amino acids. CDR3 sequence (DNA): TGTGCCATCAGTCAAGACAGATCAGGCACTGAAGCTTTCTTT. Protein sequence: CAISQDRSGTEAFF.

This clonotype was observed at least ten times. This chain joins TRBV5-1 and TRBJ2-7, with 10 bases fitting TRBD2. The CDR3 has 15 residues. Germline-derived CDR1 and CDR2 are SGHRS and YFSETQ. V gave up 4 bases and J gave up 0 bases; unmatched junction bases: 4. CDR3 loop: CASSMTSGFSYEQYF. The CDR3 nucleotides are TGCGCCAGCAGCATGACTAGCGGGTTCTCCTACGAGCAGTACTTC.

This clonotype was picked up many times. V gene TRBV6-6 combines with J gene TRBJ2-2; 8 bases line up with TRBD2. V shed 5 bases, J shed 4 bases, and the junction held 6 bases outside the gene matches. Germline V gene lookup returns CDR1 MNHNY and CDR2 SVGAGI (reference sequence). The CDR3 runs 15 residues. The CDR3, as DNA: TGTGCCAGCAGTACGGGAGGGGGATTCACCGGGGAGCTGTTTTTT. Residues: CASSTGGGFTGELFF.

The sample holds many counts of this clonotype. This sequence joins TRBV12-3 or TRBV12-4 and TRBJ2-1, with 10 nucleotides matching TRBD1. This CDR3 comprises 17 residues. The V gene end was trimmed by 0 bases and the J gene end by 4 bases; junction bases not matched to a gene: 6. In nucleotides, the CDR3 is TGTGCCAGCAGTTTAGCGCCAGGACAGGGGGGATACAATGAGCAGTTCTTC. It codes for CASSLAPGQGGYNEQFF.

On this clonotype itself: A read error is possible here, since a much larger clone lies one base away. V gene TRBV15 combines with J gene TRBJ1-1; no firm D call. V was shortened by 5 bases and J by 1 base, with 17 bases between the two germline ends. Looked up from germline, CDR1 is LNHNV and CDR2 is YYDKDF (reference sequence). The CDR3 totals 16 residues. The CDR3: CATSSNRPGRNTEAFF. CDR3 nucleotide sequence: TGTGCCACCAGCTCTAACCGTCCAGGTCGGAACACTGAAGCTTTCTTT. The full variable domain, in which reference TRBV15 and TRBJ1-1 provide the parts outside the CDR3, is DAMVIQNPRYQVTQFGKPVTLSCSQTLNHNVMYWYQQKSSQAPKLLFHYYDKDFNNEADTPDNFQSRRPNTSFCFLDIRSPGLGDTAMYLCATSSNRPGRNTEAFFGQGTRLTVV.

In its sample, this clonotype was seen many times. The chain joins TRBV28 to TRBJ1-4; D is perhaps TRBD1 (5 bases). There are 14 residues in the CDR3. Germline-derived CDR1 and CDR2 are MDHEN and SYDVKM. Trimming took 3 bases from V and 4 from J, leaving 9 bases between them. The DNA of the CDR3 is TGTGCCAGCAGTTTCCCCGGGGGTAATGAAAAACTGTTTTTT. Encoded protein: CASSFPGGNEKLFF.

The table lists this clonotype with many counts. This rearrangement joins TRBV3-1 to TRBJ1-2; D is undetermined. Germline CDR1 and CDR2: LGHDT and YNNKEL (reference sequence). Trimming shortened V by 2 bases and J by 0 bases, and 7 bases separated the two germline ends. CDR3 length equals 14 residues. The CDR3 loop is CASSQRGANYGYTF. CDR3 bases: TGTGCCAGCAGCCAAAGAGGAGCTAACTATGGCTACACCTTC.

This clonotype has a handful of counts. This chain's CDR3 is CASRLQGVSGYTF. CDR3 DNA: TGTGCCAGCAGACTACAGGGGGTCTCTGGCTACACCTTC. V is TRBV28 and J is TRBJ1-2, with 8 bases matching TRBD1. This CDR3 is built from 13 residues. V gave up 6 bases and J gave up 7 bases; unmatched junction bases: 7. Looked up from germline, CDR1 is MDHEN and CDR2 is SYDVKM.

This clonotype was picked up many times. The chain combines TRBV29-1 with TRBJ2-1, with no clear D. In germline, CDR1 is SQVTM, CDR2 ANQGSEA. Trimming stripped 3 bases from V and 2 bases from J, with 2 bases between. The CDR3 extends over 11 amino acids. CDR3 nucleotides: TGCAGCGTTGACCCCTACAATGAGCAGTTCTTC. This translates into CSVDPYNEQFF.

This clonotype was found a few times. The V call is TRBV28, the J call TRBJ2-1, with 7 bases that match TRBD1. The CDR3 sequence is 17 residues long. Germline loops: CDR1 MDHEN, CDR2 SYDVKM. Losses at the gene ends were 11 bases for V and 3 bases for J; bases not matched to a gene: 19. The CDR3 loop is CAAPPGGGDRDYNEQFF. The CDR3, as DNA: TGTGCCGCACCCCCAGGAGGTGGAGACAGGGACTACAATGAGCAGTTCTTC.

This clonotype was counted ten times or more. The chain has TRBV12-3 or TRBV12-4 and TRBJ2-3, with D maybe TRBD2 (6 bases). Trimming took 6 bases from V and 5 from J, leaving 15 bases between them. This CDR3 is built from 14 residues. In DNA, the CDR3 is TGTGCCAGCAGCCCCCGGGTGGGGGGAGATACGCAGTATTTT. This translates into CASSPRVGGDTQYF.

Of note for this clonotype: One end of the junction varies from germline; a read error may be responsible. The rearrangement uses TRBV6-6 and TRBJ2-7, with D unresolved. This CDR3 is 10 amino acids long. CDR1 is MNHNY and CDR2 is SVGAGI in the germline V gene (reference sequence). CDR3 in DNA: TGCGCCAGCAGAGACTACGAGCAGTACTTC. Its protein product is CASRDYEQYF.

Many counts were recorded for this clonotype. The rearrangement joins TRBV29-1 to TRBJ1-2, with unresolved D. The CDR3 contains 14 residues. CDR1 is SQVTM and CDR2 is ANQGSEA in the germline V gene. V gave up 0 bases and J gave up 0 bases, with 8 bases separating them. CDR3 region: CSVEEGPSNYGYTF. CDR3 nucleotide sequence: TGCAGCGTTGAAGAAGGGCCCTCTAACTATGGCTACACCTTC.

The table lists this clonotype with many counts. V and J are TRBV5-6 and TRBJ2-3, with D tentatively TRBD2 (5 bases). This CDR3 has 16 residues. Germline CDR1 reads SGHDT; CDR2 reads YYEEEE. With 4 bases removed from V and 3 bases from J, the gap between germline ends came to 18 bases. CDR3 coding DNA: TGTGCCAGCAGCGGCCGGCTAGCATCGTGGACAGATACGCAGTATTTT. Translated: CASSGRLASWTDTQYF.

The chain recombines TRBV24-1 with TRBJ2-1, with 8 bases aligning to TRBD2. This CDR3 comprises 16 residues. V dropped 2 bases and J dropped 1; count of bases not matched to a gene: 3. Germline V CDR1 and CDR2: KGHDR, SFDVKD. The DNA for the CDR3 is TGTGCCACCAGTGATTCCATAGCGGGGTCCTACAATGAGCAGTTCTTC. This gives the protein CATSDSIAGSYNEQFF.

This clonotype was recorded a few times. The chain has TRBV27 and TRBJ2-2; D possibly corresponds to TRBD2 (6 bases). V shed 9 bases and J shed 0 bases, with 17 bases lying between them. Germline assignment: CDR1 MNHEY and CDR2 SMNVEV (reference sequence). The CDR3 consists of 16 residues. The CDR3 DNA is TGTGCCAGGCTACGATCCGGGACTGCGAACACCGGGGAGCTGTTTTTT. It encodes CARLRSGTANTGELFF.

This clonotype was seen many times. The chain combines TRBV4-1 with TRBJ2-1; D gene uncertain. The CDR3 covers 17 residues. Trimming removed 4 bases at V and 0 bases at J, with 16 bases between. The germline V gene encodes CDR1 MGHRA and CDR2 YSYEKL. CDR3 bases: TGCGCCAGCAGCCCACACCCGGCACCGAGCTCCTACAATGAGCAGTTCTTC. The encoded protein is CASSPHPAPSSYNEQFF.

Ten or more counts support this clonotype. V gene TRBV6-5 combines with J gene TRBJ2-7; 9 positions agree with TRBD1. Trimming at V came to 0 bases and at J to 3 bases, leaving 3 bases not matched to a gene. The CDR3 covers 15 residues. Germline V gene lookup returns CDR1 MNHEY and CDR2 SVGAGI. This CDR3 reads CASSYSTGQGYEQYF. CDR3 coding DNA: TGTGCCAGCAGTTACTCGACGGGACAGGGCTACGAGCAGTACTTC.

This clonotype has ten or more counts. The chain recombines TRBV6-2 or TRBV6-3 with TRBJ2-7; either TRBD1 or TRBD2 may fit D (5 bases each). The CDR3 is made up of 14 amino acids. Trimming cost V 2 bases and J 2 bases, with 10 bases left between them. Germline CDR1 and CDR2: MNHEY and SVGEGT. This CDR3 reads CASSYPGTAYEQYF. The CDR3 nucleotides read TGTGCCAGCAGTTACCCCGGGACGGCCTACGAGCAGTACTTC.

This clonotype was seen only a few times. The CDR3 is CASSLDGGNTQYF. In DNA form, the CDR3 reads TGCGCCAGCAGCTTGGACGGAGGAAATACGCAGTATTTT. This chain connects TRBV5-1 to TRBJ2-3, with a weak D call TRBD2 (5 bases). The CDR3 runs 13 residues. Per germline, CDR1 SGHRS and CDR2 YFSETQ. V shed 0 bases and J shed 7 bases, with 9 bases lying between them. Filled out from reference TRBV5-1 and TRBJ2-3, the complete variable domain reads KAGVTQTPRYLIKTRGQQVTLSCSPISGHRSVSWYQQTPGQGLQFLFEYFSETQRNKGNFPGRFSGRQFSNSRSEMNVSTLELGDSALYLCASSLDGGNTQYFGPGTRLTVL.

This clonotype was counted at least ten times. The CDR3 bases are TGCAGCGTTGAAGGCGGATCTTTTCAAGAGACCCAGTACTTC. It codes for CSVEGGSFQETQYF. The chain is built from TRBV29-1 and TRBJ2-5; no definite D call. Germline CDR1 SQVTM, CDR2 ANQGSEA. The germline V and J ends were trimmed by 1 base and 2 bases, with 11 bases remaining between them. This CDR3 spans 14 amino acids.

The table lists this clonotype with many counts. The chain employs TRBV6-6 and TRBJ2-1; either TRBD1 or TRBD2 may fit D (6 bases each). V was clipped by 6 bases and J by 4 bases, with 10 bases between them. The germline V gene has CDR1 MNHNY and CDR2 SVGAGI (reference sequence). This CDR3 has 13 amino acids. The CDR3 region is CASSPGAYNEQFF. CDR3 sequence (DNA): TGTGCCAGCAGCCCGGGGGCGTACAATGAGCAGTTCTTC.

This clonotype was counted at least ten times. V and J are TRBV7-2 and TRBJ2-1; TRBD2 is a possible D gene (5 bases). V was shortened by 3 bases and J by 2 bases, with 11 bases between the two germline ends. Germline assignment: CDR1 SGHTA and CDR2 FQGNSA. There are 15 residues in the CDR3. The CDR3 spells CASSFLAATYNEQFF. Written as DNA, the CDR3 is TGTGCCAGCAGCTTCCTAGCAGCCACCTACAATGAGCAGTTCTTC. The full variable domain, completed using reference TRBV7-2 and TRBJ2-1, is GAGVSQSPSNKVTEKGKDVELRCDPISGHTALYWYRQSLGQGLEFLIYFQGNSAPDKSGLPSDRFSAERTGGSVSTLTIQRTQQEDSAVYLCASSFLAATYNEQFFGPGTRLTVL.

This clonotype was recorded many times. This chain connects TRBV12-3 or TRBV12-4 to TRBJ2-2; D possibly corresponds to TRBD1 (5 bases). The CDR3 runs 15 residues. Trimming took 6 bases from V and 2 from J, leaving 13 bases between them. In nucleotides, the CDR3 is TGTGCCAGCAGCCGTAGGGGCATAAACACCGGGGAGCTGTTTTTT. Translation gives CASSRRGINTGELFF.

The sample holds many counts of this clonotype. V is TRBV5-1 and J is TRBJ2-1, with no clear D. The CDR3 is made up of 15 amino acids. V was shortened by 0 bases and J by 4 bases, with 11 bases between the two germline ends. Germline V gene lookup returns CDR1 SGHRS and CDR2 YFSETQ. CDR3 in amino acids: CASSLEPFGYNEQFF. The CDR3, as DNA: TGCGCCAGCAGCTTGGAGCCTTTCGGTTACAATGAGCAGTTCTTC.